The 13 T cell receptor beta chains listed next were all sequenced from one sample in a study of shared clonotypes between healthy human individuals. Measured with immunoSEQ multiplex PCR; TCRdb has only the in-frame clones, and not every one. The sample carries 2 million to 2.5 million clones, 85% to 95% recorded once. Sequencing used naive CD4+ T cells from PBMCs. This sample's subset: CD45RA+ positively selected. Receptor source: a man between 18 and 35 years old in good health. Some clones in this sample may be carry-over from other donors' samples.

This CDR3 reads CASSLQPGEQFF. The DNA of the CDR3 is TGTGCCAGCAGCTTGCAGCCGGGAGAGCAGTTCTTC. The chain carries TRBV5-8 and TRBJ2-1; the D gene is possibly TRBD2 (5 bases). The CDR3 consists of 12 residues. Trimming left V 1 base short and J 10 bases short, with 9 bases between. CDR1 is SGHTS and CDR2 is YDEGEE in the germline V gene.

The CDR3 is CASSLDRGRVEYF. CDR3 nucleotides: TGTGCCAGCAGCCTGGACAGGGGGCGGGTGGAGTACTTC. The chain recombines TRBV7-6 with TRBJ2-7, with 11 bases fitting TRBD1. Germline trimming cut 5 bases from V and 11 bases from J; bases unmatched to any gene: 8. Germline V gene data show CDR1 as SGHVS and CDR2 as FNYEAQ. The CDR3 has 13 residues.

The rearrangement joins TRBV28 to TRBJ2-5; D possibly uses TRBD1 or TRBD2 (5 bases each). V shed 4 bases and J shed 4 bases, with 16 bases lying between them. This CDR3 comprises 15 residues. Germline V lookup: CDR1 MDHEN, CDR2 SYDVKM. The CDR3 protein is CASSSPRGVGETQYF. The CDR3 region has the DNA TGTGCCAGCAGTTCTCCCAGAGGGGTTGGAGAGACCCAGTACTTC.

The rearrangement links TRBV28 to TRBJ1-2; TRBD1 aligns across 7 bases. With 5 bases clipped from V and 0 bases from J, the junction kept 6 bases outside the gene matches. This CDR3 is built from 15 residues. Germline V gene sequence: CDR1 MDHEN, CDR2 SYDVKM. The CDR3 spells CASSPGDSSNYGYTF. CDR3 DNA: TGTGCCAGCAGTCCGGGGGACAGTTCTAACTATGGCTACACCTTC.

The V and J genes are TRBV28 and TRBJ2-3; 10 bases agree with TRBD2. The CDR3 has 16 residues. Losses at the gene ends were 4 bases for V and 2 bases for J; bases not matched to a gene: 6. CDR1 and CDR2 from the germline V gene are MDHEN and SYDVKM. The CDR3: CASSSPGLATTDTQYF. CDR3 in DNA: TGTGCCAGCAGTTCCCCGGGACTAGCGACCACAGATACGCAGTATTTT. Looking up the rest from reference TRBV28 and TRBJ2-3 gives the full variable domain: DVKVTQSSRYLVKRTGEKVFLECVQDMDHENMFWYRQDPGLGLRLIYFSYDVKMKEKGDIPEGYSVSREKKERFSLILESASTNQTSMYLCASSSPGLATTDTQYFGPGTRLTVL.

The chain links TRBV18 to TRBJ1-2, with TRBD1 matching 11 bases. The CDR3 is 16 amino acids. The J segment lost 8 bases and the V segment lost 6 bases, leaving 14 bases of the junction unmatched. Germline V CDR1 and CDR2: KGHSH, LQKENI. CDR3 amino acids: CASSPGKGQGASGYTF. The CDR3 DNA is TGTGCCAGCTCCCCAGGGAAAGGACAGGGGGCGTCGGGCTACACCTTC. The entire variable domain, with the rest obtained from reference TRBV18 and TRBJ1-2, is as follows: NAGVMQNPRHLVRRRGQEARLRCSPMKGHSHVYWYRQLPEEGLKFMVYLQKENIIDESGMPKERFSAEFPKEGPSILRIQQVVRGDSAAYFCASSPGKGQGASGYTFGSGTRLTVV.

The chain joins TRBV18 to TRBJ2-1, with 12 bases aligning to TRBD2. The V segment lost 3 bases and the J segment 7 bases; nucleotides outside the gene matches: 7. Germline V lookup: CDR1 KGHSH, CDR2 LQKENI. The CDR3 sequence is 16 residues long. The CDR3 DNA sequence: TGTGCCAGCTCACCTTCGCTAGCGGGAGGGTATAATGAGCAGTTCTTC. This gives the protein CASSPSLAGGYNEQFF.

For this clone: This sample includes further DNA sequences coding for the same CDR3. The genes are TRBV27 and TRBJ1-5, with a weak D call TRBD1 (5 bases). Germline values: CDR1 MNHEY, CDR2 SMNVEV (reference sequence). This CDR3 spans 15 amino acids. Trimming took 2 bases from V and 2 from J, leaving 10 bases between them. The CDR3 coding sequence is TGTGCCAGCAGTTTAGGGGCGGGGGGCAATCAGCCCCAGCATTTT. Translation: CASSLGAGGNQPQHF.

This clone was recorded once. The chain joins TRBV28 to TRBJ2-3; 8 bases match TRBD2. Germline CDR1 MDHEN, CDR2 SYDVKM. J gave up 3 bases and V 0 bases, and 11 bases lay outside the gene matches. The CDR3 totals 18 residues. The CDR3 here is CASSLWKTTSEATDTQYF. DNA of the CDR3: TGTGCCAGCAGTTTATGGAAAACGACTAGCGAGGCTACAGATACGCAGTATTTT.

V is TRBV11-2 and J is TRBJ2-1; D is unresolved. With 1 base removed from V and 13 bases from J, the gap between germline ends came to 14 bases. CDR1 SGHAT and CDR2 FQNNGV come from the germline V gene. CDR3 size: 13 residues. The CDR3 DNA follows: TGTGCCAGCAGCTTAGTAGCAGTTATGGAACAGTTCTTC. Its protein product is CASSLVAVMEQFF. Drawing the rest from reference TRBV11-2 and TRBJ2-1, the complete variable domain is EAGVAQSPRYKIIEKRQSVAFWCNPISGHATLYWYQQILGQGPKLLIQFQNNGVVDDSQLPKDRFSAERLKGVDSTLKIQPAKLEDSAVYLCASSLVAVMEQFFGPGTRLTVL.

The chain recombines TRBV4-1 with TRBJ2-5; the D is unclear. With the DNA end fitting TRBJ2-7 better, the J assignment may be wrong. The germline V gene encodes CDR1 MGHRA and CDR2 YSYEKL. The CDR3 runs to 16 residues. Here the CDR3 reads CASSQEPLPRRDEQYF. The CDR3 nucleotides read TGCGCCAGCAGCCAGGAGCCATTGCCGAGGAGAGACGAGCAGTACTTC.

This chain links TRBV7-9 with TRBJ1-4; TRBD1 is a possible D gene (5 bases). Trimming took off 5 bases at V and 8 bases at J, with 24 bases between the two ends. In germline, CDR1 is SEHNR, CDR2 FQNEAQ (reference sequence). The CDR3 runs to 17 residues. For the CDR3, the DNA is TGTGCCAGCAGCGGTCACCGGGACTCCCCCTGGGGAGAAAAACTGTTTTTT. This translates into CASSGHRDSPWGEKLFF.

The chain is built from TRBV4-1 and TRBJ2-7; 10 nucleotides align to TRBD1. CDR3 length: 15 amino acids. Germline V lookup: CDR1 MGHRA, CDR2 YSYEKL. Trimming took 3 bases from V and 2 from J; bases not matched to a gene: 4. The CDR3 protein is CASSQRQGAPYEQYF. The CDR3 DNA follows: TGCGCCAGCAGCCAGCGACAGGGGGCACCCTACGAGCAGTACTTC.